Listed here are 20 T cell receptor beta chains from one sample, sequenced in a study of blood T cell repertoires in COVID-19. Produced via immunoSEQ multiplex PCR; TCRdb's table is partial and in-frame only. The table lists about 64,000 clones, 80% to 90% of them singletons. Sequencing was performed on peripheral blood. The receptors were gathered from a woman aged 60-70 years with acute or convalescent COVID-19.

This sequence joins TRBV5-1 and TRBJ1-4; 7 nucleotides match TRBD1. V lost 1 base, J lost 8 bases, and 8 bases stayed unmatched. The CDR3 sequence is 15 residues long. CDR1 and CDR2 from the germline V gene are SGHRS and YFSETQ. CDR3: CASSLQGDGREKLFF. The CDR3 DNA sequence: TGCGCCAGCAGCTTGCAGGGGGACGGGCGGGAAAAACTGTTTTTT.

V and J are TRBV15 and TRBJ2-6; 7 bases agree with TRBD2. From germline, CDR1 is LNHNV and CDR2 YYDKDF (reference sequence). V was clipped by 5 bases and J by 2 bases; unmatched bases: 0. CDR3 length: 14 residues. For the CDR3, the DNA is TGTGCCACCAGCGGGAGGGCTGGGGCCAACGTCCTGACTTTC. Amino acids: CATSGRAGANVLTF.

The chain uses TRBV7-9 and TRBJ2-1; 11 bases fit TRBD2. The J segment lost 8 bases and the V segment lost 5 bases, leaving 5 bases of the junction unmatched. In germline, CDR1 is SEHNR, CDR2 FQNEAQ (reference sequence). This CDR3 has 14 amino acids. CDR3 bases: TGTGCCAGCAGCCCGGGGACTAGCGGCGATGAGCAGTTCTTC. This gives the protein CASSPGTSGDEQFF. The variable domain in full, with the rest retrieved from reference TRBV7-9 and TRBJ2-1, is DTGVSQNPRHKITKRGQNVTFRCDPISEHNRLYWYRQTLGQGPEFLTYFQNEAQLEKSRLLSDRFSAERPKGSFSTLEIQRTEQGDSAMYLCASSPGTSGDEQFFGPGTRLTVL.

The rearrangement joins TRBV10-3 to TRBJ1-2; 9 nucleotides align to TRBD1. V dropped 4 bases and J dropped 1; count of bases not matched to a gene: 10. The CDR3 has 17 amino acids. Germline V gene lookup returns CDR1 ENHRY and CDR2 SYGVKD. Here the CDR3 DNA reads TGTGCCATCAGTGGACGGACAGGGGACGATTTTAACTATGGCTACACCTTC. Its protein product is CAISGRTGDDFNYGYTF.

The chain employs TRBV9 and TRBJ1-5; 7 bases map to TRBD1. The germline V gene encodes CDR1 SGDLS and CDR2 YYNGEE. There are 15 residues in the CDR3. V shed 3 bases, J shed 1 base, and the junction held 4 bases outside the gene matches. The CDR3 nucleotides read TGTGCCAGCAGCGCGGGGACAGTCAGCAATCAGCCCCAGCATTTT. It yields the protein CASSAGTVSNQPQHF. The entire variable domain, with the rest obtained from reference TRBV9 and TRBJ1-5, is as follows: DSGVTQTPKHLITATGQRVTLRCSPRSGDLSVYWYQQSLDQGLQFLIQYYNGEERAKGNILERFSAQQFPDLHSELNLSSLELGDSALYFCASSAGTVSNQPQHFGDGTRLSIL.

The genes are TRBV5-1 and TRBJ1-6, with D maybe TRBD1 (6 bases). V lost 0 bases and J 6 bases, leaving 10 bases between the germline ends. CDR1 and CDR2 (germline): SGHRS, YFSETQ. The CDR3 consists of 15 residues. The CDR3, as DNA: TGCGCCAGCAGCTTGGAGCAGGGGTTTAATTCACCCCTCCACTTT. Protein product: CASSLEQGFNSPLHF.

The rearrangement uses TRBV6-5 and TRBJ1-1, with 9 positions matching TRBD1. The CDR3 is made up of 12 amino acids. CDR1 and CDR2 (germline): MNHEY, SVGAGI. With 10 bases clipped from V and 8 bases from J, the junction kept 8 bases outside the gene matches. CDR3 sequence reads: CATRDRVGEAFF. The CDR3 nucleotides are TGTGCCACGAGGGACAGGGTGGGGGAAGCTTTCTTT.

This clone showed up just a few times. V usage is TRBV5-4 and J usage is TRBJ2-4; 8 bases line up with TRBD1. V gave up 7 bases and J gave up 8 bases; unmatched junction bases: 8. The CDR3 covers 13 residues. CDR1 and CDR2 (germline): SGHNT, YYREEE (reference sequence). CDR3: CASSTGDPDIQYF. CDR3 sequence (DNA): TGTGCCAGCTCGACAGGGGACCCCGACATTCAGTACTTC. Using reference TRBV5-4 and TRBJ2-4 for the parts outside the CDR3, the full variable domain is ETGVTQSPTHLIKTRGQQVTLRCSSQSGHNTVSWYQQALGQGPQFIFQYYREEENGRGNFPPRFSGLQFPNYSSELNVNALELDDSALYLCASSTGDPDIQYFGAGTRLSVL.

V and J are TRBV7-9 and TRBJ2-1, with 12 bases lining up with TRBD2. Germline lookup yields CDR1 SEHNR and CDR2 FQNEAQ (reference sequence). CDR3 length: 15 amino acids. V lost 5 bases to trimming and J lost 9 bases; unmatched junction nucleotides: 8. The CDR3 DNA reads TGTGCCAGCAGCCCCCGACTAGCGGGGGTAGGTGAGCAGTTCTTC. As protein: CASSPRLAGVGEQFF.

CDR3 DNA sequence: TGTGCCAGCAGCTTGCTCAGAACCTCTGGGGCCAACGTCCTGACTTTC. It codes for CASSLLRTSGANVLTF. The chain is built from TRBV5-6 and TRBJ2-6; D remains unclear. Looked up from germline, CDR1 is SGHDT and CDR2 is YYEEEE. This CDR3 has 16 amino acids. V was trimmed by 1 base and J by 0 bases, leaving 8 bases between them. Combining the CDR3 with reference TRBV5-6 and TRBJ2-6 gives the whole variable domain DAGVTQSPTHLIKTRGQQVTLRCSPKSGHDTVSWYQQALGQGPQFIFQYYEEEERQRGNFPDRFSGHQFPNYSSELNVNALLLGDSALYLCASSLLRTSGANVLTFGAGSRLTVL.

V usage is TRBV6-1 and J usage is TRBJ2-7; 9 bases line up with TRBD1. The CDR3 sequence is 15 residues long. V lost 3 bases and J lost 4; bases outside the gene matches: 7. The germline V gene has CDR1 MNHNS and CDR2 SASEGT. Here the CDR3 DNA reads TGTGCCAGCAGTGATGGAGGGACAGGGAGTTACGAGCAGTACTTC. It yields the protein CASSDGGTGSYEQYF.

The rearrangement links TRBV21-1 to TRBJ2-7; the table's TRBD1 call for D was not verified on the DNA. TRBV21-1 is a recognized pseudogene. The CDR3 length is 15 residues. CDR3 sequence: CASSKEVDRPYEQYF. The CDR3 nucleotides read TGTGCCAGCAGCAAAGAAGTCGACAGGCCGTACGAGCAGTACTTC.

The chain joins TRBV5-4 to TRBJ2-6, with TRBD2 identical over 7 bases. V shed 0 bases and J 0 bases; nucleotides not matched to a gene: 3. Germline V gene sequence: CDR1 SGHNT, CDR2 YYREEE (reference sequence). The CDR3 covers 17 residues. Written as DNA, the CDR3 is TGTGCCAGCAGCTTGGGGGGCGGGGGCTCTGGGGCCAACGTCCTGACTTTC. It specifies CASSLGGGGSGANVLTF.

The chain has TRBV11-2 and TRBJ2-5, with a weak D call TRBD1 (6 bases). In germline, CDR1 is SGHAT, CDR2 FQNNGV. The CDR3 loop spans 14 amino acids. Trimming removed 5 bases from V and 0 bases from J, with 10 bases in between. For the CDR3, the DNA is TGTGCCAGCAGCCCCGGGACAAACCAAGAGACCCAGTACTTC. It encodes CASSPGTNQETQYF.

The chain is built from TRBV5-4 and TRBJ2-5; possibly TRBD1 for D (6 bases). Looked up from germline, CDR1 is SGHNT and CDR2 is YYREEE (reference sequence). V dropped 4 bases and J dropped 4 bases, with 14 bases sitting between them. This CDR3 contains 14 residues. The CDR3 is CASSRGQSGETQYF. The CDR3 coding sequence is TGTGCCAGCAGCCGCGGACAGTCTGGAGAGACCCAGTACTTC.

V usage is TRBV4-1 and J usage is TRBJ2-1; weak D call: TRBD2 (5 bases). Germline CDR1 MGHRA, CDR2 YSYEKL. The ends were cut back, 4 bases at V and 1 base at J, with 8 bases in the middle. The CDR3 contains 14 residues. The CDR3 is CASSRERSYNEQFF. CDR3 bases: TGCGCCAGCAGCCGGGAGCGGTCCTACAATGAGCAGTTCTTC.

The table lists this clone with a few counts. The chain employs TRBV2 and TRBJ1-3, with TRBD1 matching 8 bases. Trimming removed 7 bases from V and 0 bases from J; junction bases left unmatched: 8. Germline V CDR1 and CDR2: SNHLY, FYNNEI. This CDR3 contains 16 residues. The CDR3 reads CASNPWDRLSGNTIYF. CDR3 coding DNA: TGTGCCAGCAACCCTTGGGACAGGCTCTCTGGAAACACCATATATTTT.

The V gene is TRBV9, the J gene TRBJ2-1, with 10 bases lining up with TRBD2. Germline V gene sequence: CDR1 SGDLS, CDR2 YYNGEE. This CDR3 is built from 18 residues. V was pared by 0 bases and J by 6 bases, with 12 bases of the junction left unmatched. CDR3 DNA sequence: TGTGCCAGCAGCGTAGGGCTAGCGGGGGACGTTTCGGTCAATGAGCAGTTCTTC. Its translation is CASSVGLAGDVSVNEQFF.

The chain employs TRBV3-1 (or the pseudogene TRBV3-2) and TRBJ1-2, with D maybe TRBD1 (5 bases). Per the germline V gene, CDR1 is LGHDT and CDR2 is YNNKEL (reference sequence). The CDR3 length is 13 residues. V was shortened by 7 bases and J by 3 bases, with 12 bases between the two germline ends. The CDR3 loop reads CASNSQGHYGYTF. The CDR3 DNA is TGTGCCAGCAACAGCCAGGGTCACTATGGCTACACCTTC.

CDR3 sequence reads: CASSISEATNEKLFF. For the CDR3, the DNA is TGTGCCAGCTCTATTAGTGAGGCAACTAATGAAAAACTGTTTTTT. The chain carries TRBV2 and TRBJ1-4, with no clear D. The CDR3 contains 15 residues. Trimming removed 8 bases from V and 0 bases from J, with 13 bases in between. CDR1 is SNHLY and CDR2 is FYNNEI in the germline V gene.